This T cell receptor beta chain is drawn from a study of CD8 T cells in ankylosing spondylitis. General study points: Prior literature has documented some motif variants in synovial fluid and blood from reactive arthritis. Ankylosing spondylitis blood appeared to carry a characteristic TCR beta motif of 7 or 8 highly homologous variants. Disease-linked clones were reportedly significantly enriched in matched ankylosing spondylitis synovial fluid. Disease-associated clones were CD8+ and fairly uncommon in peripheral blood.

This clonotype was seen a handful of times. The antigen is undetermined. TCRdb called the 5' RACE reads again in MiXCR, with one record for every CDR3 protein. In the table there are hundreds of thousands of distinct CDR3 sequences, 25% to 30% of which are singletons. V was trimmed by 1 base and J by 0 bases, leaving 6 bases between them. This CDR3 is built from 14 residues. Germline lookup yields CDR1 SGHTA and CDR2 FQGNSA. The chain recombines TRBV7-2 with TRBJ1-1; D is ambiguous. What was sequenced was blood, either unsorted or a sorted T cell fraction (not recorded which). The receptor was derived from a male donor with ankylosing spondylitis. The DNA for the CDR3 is TGTGCCAGCAGCTTAGACTTCATGAACACTGAAGCTTTCTTT. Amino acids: CASSLDFMNTEAFF.